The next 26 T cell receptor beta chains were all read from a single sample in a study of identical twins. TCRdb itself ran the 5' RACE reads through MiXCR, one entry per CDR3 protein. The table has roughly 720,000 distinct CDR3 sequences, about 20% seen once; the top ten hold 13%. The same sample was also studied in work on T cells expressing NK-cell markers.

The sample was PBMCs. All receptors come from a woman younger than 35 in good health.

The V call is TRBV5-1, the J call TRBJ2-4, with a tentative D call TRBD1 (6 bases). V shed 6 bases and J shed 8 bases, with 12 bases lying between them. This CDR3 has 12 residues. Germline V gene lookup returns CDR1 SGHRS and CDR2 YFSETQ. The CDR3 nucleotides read TGCGCCAGCAACAGGGATCGGGACATTCAGTACTTC. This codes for CASNRDRDIQYF.

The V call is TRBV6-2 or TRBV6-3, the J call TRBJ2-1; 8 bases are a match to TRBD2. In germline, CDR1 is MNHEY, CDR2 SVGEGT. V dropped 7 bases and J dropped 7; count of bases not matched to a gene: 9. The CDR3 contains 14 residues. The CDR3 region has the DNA TGTGCCAGCACCGAAGCGGGAGTGGGTAATGAGCAGTTCTTC. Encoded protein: CASTEAGVGNEQFF.

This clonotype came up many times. The CDR3 here is CASSFSVPNNEQFF. Written as DNA, the CDR3 is TGTGCCAGCAGTTTTTCGGTCCCCAACAATGAGCAGTTCTTC. This sequence joins TRBV12-3 or TRBV12-4 and TRBJ2-1; D is uncertain. The CDR3 is made up of 14 amino acids. V lost 3 bases to trimming and J lost 5 bases, with 11 bases between them.

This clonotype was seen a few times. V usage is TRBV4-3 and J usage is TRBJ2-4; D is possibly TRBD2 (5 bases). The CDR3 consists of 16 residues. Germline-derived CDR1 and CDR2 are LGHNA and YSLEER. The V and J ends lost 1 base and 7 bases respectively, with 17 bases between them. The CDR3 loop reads CASSQVDGPGRNIQYF. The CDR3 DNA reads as TGCGCCAGCAGCCAAGTCGACGGCCCGGGAAGGAACATTCAGTACTTC.

CDR3 in DNA: TGCGCCAGCAGCGACAGGAACGCCTACGAGCAGTACTTC. Its translation: CASSDRNAYEQYF. This sequence joins TRBV5-1 and TRBJ2-7, with D possibly matching TRBD1 (6 bases). Germline loops: CDR1 SGHRS, CDR2 YFSETQ. Trimming left V 4 bases short and J 2 bases short, with 10 bases between. This CDR3 is 13 amino acids long.

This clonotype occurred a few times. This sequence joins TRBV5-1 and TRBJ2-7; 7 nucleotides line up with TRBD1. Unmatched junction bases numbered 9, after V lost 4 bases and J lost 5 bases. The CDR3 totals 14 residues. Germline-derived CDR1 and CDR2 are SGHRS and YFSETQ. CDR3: CASSLQGPLDEQYF. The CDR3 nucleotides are TGCGCCAGCAGCCTACAGGGGCCGCTCGACGAGCAGTACTTC.

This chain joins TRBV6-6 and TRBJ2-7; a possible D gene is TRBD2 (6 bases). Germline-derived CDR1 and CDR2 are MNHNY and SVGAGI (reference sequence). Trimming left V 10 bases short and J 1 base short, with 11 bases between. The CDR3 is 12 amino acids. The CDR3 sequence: CATTGLSYEQYF. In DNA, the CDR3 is TGTGCCACCACGGGACTGTCCTACGAGCAGTACTTC.

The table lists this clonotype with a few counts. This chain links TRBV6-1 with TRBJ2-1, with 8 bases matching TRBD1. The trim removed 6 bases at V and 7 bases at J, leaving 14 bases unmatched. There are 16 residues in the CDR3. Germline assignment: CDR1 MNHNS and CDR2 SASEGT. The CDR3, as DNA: TGTGCCAGCAGAGCGAATGCAGGGGGCGTAGGGAATGAGCAGTTCTTC. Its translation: CASRANAGGVGNEQFF.

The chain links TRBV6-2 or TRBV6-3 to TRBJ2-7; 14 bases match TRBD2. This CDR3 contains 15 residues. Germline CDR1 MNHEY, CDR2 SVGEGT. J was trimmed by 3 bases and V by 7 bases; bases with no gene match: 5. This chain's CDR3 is CASIPGLAGGYEQYF. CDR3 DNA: TGTGCCAGCATTCCCGGACTAGCGGGGGGCTACGAGCAGTACTTC.

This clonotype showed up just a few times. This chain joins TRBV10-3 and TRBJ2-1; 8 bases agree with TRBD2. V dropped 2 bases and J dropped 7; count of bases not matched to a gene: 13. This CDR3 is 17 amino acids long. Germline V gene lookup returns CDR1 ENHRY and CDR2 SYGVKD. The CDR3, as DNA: TGTGCCATCAGTGAGCCCCCGAGCGGGAGTAGGAAGAATGAGCAGTTCTTC. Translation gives CAISEPPSGSRKNEQFF.

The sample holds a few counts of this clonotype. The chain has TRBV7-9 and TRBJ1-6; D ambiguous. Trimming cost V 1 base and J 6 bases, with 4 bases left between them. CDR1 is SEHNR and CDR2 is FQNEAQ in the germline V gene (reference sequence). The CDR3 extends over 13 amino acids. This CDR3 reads CASSLGLNSPLHF. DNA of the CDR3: TGTGCCAGCAGCTTAGGTCTTAATTCACCCCTCCACTTT.

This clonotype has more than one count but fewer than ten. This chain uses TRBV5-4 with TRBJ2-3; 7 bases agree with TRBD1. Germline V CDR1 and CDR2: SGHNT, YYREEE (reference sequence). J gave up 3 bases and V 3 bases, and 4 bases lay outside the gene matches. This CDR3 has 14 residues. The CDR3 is CASSYQTGTDTQYF. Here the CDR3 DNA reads TGTGCCAGCAGCTACCAGACAGGGACAGATACGCAGTATTTT. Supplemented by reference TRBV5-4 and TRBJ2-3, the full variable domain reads ETGVTQSPTHLIKTRGQQVTLRCSSQSGHNTVSWYQQALGQGPQFIFQYYREEENGRGNFPPRFSGLQFPNYSSELNVNALELDDSALYLCASSYQTGTDTQYFGPGTRLTVL.

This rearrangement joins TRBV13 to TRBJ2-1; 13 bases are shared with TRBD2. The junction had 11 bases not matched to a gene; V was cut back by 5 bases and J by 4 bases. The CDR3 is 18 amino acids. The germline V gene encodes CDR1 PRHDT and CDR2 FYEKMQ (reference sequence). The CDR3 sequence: CASSPRTSGRRWYNEQFF. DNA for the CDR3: TGTGCCAGCAGCCCCCGGACTAGCGGGAGAAGGTGGTACAATGAGCAGTTCTTC.

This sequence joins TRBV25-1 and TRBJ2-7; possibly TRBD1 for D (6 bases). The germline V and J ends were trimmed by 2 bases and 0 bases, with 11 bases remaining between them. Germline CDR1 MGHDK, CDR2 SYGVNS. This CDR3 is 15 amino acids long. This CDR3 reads CASSERGTHSYEQYF. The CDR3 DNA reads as TGTGCCAGCAGTGAAAGGGGGACCCACTCCTACGAGCAGTACTTC.

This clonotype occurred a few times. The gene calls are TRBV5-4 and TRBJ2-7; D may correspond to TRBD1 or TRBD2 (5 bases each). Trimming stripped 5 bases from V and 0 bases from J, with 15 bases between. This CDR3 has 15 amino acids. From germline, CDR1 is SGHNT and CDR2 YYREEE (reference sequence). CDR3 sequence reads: CASSKGDPSSYEQYF. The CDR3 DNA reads TGTGCCAGCAGTAAAGGGGACCCGAGCTCCTACGAGCAGTACTTC.

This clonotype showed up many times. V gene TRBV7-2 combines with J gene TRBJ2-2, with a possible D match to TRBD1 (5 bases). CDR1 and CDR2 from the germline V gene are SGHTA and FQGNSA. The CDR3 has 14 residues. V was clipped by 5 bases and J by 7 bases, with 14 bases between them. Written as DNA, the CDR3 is TGTGCCAGCAGCCCAAACACCCAGGGCGGGGAGCTGTTTTTT. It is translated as CASSPNTQGGELFF.

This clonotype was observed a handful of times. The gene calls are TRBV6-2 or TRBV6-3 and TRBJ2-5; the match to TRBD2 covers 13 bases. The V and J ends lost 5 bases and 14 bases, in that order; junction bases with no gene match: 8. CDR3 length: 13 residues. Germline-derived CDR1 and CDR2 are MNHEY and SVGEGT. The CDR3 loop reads CASSQGLAGTPYF. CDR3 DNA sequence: TGTGCCAGCAGTCAGGGACTAGCGGGGACCCCTTACTTC.

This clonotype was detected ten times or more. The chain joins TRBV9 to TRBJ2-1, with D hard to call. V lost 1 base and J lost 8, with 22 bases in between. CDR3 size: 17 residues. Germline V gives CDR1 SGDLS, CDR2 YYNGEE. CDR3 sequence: CASSVFSGQDADDEQFF. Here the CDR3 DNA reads TGTGCCAGCAGCGTATTTTCCGGGCAGGACGCGGACGATGAGCAGTTCTTC.

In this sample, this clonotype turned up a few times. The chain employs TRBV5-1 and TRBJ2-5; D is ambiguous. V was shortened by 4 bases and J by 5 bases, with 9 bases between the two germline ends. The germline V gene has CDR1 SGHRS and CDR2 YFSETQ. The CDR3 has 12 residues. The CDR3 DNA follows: TGCGCCAGCAGCCCGTCGCTGGAGACCCAGTACTTC. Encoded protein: CASSPSLETQYF.

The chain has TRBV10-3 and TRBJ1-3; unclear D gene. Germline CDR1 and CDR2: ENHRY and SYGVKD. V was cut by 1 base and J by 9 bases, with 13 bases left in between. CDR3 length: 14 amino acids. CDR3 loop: CAISEFTLAGTIYF. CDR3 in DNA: TGTGCCATCAGTGAGTTTACATTGGCTGGCACCATATATTTT.

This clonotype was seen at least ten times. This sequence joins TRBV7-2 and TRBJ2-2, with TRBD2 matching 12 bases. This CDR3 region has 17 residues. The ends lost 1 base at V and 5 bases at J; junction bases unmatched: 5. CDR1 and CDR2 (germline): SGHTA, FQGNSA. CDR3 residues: CASSLVSLAGGTGELFF. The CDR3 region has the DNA TGTGCCAGCAGCTTAGTCAGCCTAGCGGGAGGGACCGGGGAGCTGTTTTTT.

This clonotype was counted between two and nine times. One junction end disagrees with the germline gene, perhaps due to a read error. The CDR3 DNA is TGTGCCAGCAGCTTCTTCGCTGTAATCAACACAGACACGCAGTATTTT. It yields the protein CASSFFAVINTDTQYF. The chain carries TRBV5-6 and TRBJ2-3; D gene ambiguous. The CDR3 has 16 amino acids. The germline gives CDR1 SGHDT, CDR2 YYEEEE. The full variable domain, in which reference TRBV5-6 and TRBJ2-3 provide the parts outside the CDR3, is DAGVTQSPTHLIKTRGQQVTLRCSPKSGHDTVSWYQQALGQGPQFIFQYYEEEERQRGNFPDRFSGHQFPNYSSELNVNALLLGDSALYLCASSFFAVINTDTQYFGPGTRLTVL.

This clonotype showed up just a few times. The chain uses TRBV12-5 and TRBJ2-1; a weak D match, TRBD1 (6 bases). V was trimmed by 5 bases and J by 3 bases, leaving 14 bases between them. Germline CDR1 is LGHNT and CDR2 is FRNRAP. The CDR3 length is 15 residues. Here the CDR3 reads CASGIRQAVYNEQFF. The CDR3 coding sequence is TGTGCTAGTGGTATTCGACAGGCGGTCTACAATGAGCAGTTCTTC.

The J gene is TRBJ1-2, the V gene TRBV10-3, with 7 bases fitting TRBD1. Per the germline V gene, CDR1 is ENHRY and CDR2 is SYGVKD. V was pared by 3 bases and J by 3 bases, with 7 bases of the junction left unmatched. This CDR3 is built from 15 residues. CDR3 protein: CAISDDRARHYGYTF. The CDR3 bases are TGTGCCATCAGTGACGACAGGGCCCGACACTATGGCTACACCTTC.

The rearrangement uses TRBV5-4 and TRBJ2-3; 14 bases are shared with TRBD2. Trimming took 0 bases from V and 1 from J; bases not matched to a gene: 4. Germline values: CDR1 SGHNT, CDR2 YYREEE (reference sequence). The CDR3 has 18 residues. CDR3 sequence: CASSLGGLAGAGTDTQYF. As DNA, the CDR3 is TGTGCCAGCAGCTTGGGGGGACTAGCGGGGGCCGGCACAGATACGCAGTATTTT.

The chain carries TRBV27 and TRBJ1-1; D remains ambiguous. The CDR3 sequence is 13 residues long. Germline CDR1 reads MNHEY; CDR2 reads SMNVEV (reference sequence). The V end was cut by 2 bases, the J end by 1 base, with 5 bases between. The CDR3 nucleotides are TGTGCCAGCAGTTTACACGCGAACACTGAAGCTTTCTTT. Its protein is CASSLHANTEAFF.